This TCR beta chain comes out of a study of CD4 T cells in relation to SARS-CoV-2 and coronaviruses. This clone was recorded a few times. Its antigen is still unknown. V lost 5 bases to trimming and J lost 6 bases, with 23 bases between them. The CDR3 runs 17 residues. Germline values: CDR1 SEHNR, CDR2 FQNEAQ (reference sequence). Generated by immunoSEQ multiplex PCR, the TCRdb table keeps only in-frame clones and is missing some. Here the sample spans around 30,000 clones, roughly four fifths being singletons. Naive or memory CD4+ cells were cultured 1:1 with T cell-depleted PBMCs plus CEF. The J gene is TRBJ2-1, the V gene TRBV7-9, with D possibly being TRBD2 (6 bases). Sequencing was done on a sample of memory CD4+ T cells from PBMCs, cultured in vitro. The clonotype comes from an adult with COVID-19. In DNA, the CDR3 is TGTGCCAGCAGCCCCCCCGACTGGGCGGGGAAAGTCAATGAGCAGTTCTTC. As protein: CASSPPDWAGKVNEQFF.